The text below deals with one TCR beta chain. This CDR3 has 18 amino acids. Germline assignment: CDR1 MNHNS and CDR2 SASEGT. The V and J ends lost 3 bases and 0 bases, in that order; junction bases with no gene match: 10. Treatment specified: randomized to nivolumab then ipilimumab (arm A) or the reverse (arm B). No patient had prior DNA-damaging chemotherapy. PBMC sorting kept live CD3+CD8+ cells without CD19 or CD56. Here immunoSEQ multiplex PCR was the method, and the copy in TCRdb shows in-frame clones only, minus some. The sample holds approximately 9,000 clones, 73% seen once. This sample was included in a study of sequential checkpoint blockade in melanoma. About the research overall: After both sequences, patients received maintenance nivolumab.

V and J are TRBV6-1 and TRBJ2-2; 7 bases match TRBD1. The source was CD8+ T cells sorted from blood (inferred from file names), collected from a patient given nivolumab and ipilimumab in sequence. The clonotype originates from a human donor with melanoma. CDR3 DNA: TGTGCCAGCAGTGACCCACCGGGACAGCTATCGAACACCGGGGAGCTGTTTTTT. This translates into CASSDPPGQLSNTGELFF.